This T cell receptor (beta chain) emerged from a study of cytomegalovirus exposure and HLA in healthy donors. Study results and caveats: Across donors, most TCRs were seen rarely, yet some public ones were widespread.

PCR employed 60 Vbeta and 13 Jbeta primers. TCRdb keeps only in-frame clones here, not all; method: immunoSEQ multiplex PCR. The sample lists around 100,000 clones; around 82% were seen once. Turning to this clone: The antigen remains unidentified.

V lost 6 bases and J lost 2; bases outside the gene matches: 9. The CDR3 covers 15 residues. Germline V lookup: CDR1 MNHEY, CDR2 SVGAGI. The sequence derives from a woman aged 18 to 35 in good health and CMV-seropositive. Sequencing was carried out using PBMCs. The V and J genes are TRBV6-5 and TRBJ2-7; 8 nucleotides match TRBD1. The DNA of the CDR3 is TGTGCCAGCAGGGGATCCGGGACAGGCACCTACGAGCAGTACTTC. The encoded protein is CASRGSGTGTYEQYF.